The 22 T cell receptor beta chains presented below share a single source sample, sequenced in a study of cytomegalovirus exposure and HLA in healthy donors. The PCR had 60 Vbeta and 13 Jbeta primers. The data were produced by immunoSEQ multiplex PCR, yet TCRdb's version contains in-frame clones alone and is incomplete. This table has about 160,000 clones, 70% to 90% appearing once. Sequencing was carried out using PBMCs. These receptors came from a male donor in good health and CMV-seronegative.

The rearrangement uses TRBV30 and TRBJ1-2, with TRBD1 matching 8 bases. Losses at the gene ends were 2 bases for V and 3 bases for J; bases not matched to a gene: 2. This CDR3 contains 13 residues. Germline V gene data show CDR1 as GTSNPN and CDR2 as SVGIG (reference sequence). The CDR3 DNA reads TGTGCCTGGAGTCCGGACAGGGACTATGGCTACACCTTC. Translated, it gives CAWSPDRDYGYTF. Filled out from reference TRBV30 and TRBJ1-2, the complete variable domain reads SQTIHQWPATLVQPVGSPLSLECTVEGTSNPNLYWYRQAAGRGLQLLFYSVGIGQISSEVPQNLSASRPQDRQFILSSKKLLLSDSGFYLCAWSPDRDYGYTFGSGTRLTVV.

This clone appeared a single time. V usage is TRBV2 and J usage is TRBJ2-7; TRBD1 might be the D (5 bases). Germline V gene sequence: CDR1 SNHLY, CDR2 FYNNEI. V shed 3 bases and J shed 1 base, with 13 bases lying between them. There are 15 residues in the CDR3. The CDR3 sequence is CASSDAAGLSYEQYF. The CDR3 DNA sequence: TGTGCCAGCAGTGATGCCGCAGGGCTTTCCTACGAGCAGTACTTC.

The chain links TRBV27 to TRBJ2-7, with D maybe TRBD2 (6 bases). The germline gives CDR1 MNHEY, CDR2 SMNVEV (reference sequence). The CDR3 is 14 amino acids. The ends were cut back, 2 bases at V and 3 bases at J, with 11 bases in the middle. DNA for the CDR3: TGTGCCAGCAGTTTAGCCGGGACTTTCTACGAGCAGTACTTC. Its translation is CASSLAGTFYEQYF.

This clone appeared a single time. The V and J genes are TRBV20-1 and TRBJ2-5; D may be TRBD2 (6 bases). V was cut by 6 bases and J by 3 bases, with 8 bases left in between. The CDR3 extends over 11 amino acids. Germline V gene data show CDR1 as DFQATT and CDR2 as SNEGSKA (reference sequence). CDR3 sequence (DNA): TGCAGTGCGGGAGGCGAAGAGACCCAGTACTTC. It specifies CSAGGEETQYF.

The chain is built from TRBV9 and TRBJ2-3; 10 bases match TRBD1. Looked up from germline, CDR1 is SGDLS and CDR2 is YYNGEE. There are 15 residues in the CDR3. V gave up 4 bases and J gave up 4 bases; unmatched junction bases: 6. In nucleotides, the CDR3 is TGTGCCAGCAGCTTTGGACAGGGGGGGCCAGATACGCAGTATTTT. It specifies CASSFGQGGPDTQYF.

The chain is built from TRBV5-6 and TRBJ2-2, with TRBD1 matching 8 bases. With 0 bases clipped from V and 2 bases from J, the junction kept 3 bases outside the gene matches. CDR1 and CDR2 (germline): SGHDT, YYEEEE. This CDR3 spans 16 amino acids. CDR3 region: CASSLEQGENTGELFF. CDR3 sequence (DNA): TGTGCCAGCAGCTTGGAACAGGGGGAAAACACCGGGGAGCTGTTTTTT.

The DNA for the CDR3 is TGTGCCAGCAGCGGGAGAATGCAGGGACAGGGGGCCTTCAGCTACACCTTC. It specifies CASSGRMQGQGAFSYTF. The chain joins TRBV9 to TRBJ1-2; 12 nucleotides agree with TRBD1. The ends lost 3 bases at V and 9 bases at J; junction bases unmatched: 15. This CDR3 has 17 amino acids. Looked up from germline, CDR1 is SGDLS and CDR2 is YYNGEE.

This sequence joins TRBV19 and TRBJ1-5; D is uncertain. Germline loops: CDR1 LNHDA, CDR2 SQIVND (reference sequence). Deletions cut 3 bases from V and 0 bases from J, with 6 bases between. This CDR3 spans 14 amino acids. The CDR3 coding sequence is TGTGCCAGTAGTATTAGAATTAGCAATCAGCCCCAGCATTTT. Protein sequence: CASSIRISNQPQHF.

The chain links TRBV7-9 to TRBJ2-5, with D tentatively TRBD2 (6 bases). The CDR3 sequence is 16 residues long. V dropped 5 bases and J dropped 0 bases, with 16 bases sitting between them. Germline V gives CDR1 SEHNR, CDR2 FQNEAQ (reference sequence). CDR3 residues: CASSPRLGAHQETQYF. The CDR3 nucleotides are TGTGCCAGCAGCCCAAGACTAGGGGCACACCAAGAGACCCAGTACTTC.

The chain couples TRBV4-3 to TRBJ1-2; TRBD1 is a possible D gene (5 bases). Germline values: CDR1 LGHNA, CDR2 YSLEER. Trimming took off 1 base at V and 8 bases at J, with 14 bases between the two ends. CDR3 size: 14 residues. CDR3: CASSQVWGERGYTF. The CDR3 region has the DNA TGCGCCAGCAGCCAAGTTTGGGGGGAGCGGGGCTACACCTTC.

This clone was seen a single time. V and J are TRBV6-5 and TRBJ1-2; tentatively, D is TRBD1 (6 bases). CDR1 MNHEY and CDR2 SVGAGI come from the germline V gene. CDR3 length: 13 amino acids. Trimming shortened V by 7 bases and J by 6 bases, and 15 bases separated the two germline ends. The CDR3 sequence is CASTRNRDNGYTF. CDR3 nucleotide sequence: TGTGCCAGCACCCGAAACCGGGACAATGGCTACACCTTC.

Only a few counts were recorded for this clone. The chain links TRBV2 to TRBJ1-2; 7 bases fit TRBD1. From germline, CDR1 is SNHLY and CDR2 FYNNEI. The length of the CDR3 is 12 residues. CDR3 protein: CAVSTGYYGYTF. DNA for the CDR3: TGTGCTGTCTCGACAGGGTACTATGGCTACACCTTC.

The chain has TRBV18 and TRBJ2-1; 11 bases line up with TRBD1. Germline V lookup: CDR1 KGHSH, CDR2 LQKENI. After removal of 2 bases from V and 9 bases from J, the junction contained 9 bases not matched to a gene. The CDR3 consists of 16 residues. CDR3 sequence: CASSPAKGQGVIEQFF. The DNA of the CDR3 is TGTGCCAGCTCACCAGCGAAGGGACAGGGGGTTATTGAGCAGTTCTTC.

The CDR3 nucleotides are TGTGCCAGCAGCCCCATGTCTTTGGCCAGCACAGATACGCAGTATTTT. This encodes CASSPMSLASTDTQYF. The chain carries TRBV9 and TRBJ2-3; D ambiguous. The CDR3 runs 16 residues. The germline V gene encodes CDR1 SGDLS and CDR2 YYNGEE. Between the trimmed V and J ends, which lost 4 bases and 0 bases, there was a span of 15 bases. Full variable domain (outside the CDR3, taken from reference TRBV9 and TRBJ2-3): DSGVTQTPKHLITATGQRVTLRCSPRSGDLSVYWYQQSLDQGLQFLIQYYNGEERAKGNILERFSAQQFPDLHSELNLSSLELGDSALYFCASSPMSLASTDTQYFGPGTRLTVL.

The chain combines TRBV4-1 with TRBJ2-5; a possible D gene is TRBD2 (6 bases). Trimming stripped 0 bases from V and 1 base from J, with 9 bases between. In germline, CDR1 is MGHRA, CDR2 YSYEKL. This CDR3 contains 15 residues. CDR3 sequence (DNA): TGCGCCAGCAGCCAAGATCCCGGGGGCCAAGAGACCCAGTACTTC. It codes for CASSQDPGGQETQYF.

V is TRBV13 and J is TRBJ1-5; D is perhaps TRBD1 (5 bases). The germline V gene encodes CDR1 PRHDT and CDR2 FYEKMQ (reference sequence). Trimming took off 4 bases at V and 7 bases at J, with 14 bases between the two ends. The CDR3 runs 14 residues. The CDR3 loop is CASSSQGGSQPQHF. The CDR3 nucleotides read TGTGCCAGCAGCTCCCAGGGAGGGAGCCAGCCCCAGCATTTT.

V gene TRBV19 combines with J gene TRBJ2-7; 7 bases line up with TRBD2. CDR1 LNHDA and CDR2 SQIVND come from the germline V gene (reference sequence). CDR3 length: 15 amino acids. V shed 4 bases, J shed 2 bases, and the junction held 8 bases outside the gene matches. DNA for the CDR3: TGTGCCAGTAGTACGCCGGGACTACCCCCCTACGAGCAGTACTTC. Protein product: CASSTPGLPPYEQYF. Based on the CDR3 plus reference TRBV19 and TRBJ2-7, the full variable domain is DGGITQSPKYLFRKEGQNVTLSCEQNLNHDAMYWYRQDPGQGLRLIYYSQIVNDFQKGDIAEGYSVSREKKESFPLTVTSAQKNPTAFYLCASSTPGLPPYEQYFGPGTRLTVT.

This clone has a single count. The chain couples TRBV2 to TRBJ2-1; 8 positions match TRBD2. V trimming: 0 bases; J trimming: 4 bases; junction bases outside the gene matches: 5. The CDR3 has 16 amino acids. The germline CDR1 and CDR2 sequences are SNHLY and FYNNEI. The CDR3 protein is CASSEAGGRKYNEQFF. The CDR3 DNA reads TGTGCCAGCAGTGAAGCGGGCGGGAGGAAATACAATGAGCAGTTCTTC.

The chain carries TRBV4-2 and TRBJ2-1; 8 bases match TRBD2. Trimming at V came to 0 bases and at J to 0 bases, leaving 4 bases not matched to a gene. Germline CDR1 and CDR2: LGHNA and YNFKEQ. The CDR3 loop spans 17 amino acids. Here the CDR3 DNA reads TGTGCCAGCAGCCAAGATGGCGGGGGGTTCTCCTACAATGAGCAGTTCTTC. This gives the protein CASSQDGGGFSYNEQFF.

This clone showed up just a few times. V is TRBV7-3 and J is TRBJ1-1; 8 positions agree with TRBD1. The V segment lost 5 bases and the J segment 2 bases; nucleotides outside the gene matches: 7. The CDR3 sequence is 15 residues long. Per the germline V gene, CDR1 is SGHTA and CDR2 is FQGTGA. The CDR3 spells CASSANGQGNTEAFF. The DNA of the CDR3 is TGTGCCAGCAGCGCGAACGGACAGGGAAACACTGAAGCTTTCTTT. The entire variable domain, with the rest obtained from reference TRBV7-3 and TRBJ1-1, is as follows: GAGVSQTPSNKVTEKGKYVELRCDPISGHTALYWYRQSLGQGPEFLIYFQGTGAADDSGLPNDRFFAVRPEGSVSTLKIQRTERGDSAVYLCASSANGQGNTEAFFGQGTRLTVV.

CDR3 nucleotides: TGTGCCAGTGACAGGGGGATTTCCACCGGGGAGCTGTTTTTT. Residues: CASDRGISTGELFF. The chain joins TRBV19 to TRBJ2-2, with 9 bases matching TRBD1. Germline CDR1 and CDR2: LNHDA and SQIVND (reference sequence). CDR3 size: 14 residues. Trimming at V came to 8 bases and at J to 4 bases, leaving 5 bases not matched to a gene.

The gene calls are TRBV29-1 and TRBJ1-6; D not certain. This CDR3 is built from 13 residues. CDR1 is SQVTM and CDR2 is ANQGSEA in the germline V gene. Trimming removed 3 bases at V and 4 bases at J, with 7 bases between. CDR3 in amino acids: CSVDARYNSPLHF. In DNA form, the CDR3 reads TGCAGCGTTGATGCGAGGTATAATTCACCCCTCCACTTT. The whole variable domain, filled in from reference TRBV29-1 and TRBJ1-6, reads SAVISQKPSRDICQRGTSLTIQCQVDSQVTMMFWYRQQPGQSLTLIATANQGSEATYESGFVIDKFPISRPNLTFSTLTVSNMSPEDSSIYLCSVDARYNSPLHFGNGTRLTVT.